This record looks at one T cell receptor beta chain sequence and its context. Antigen unknown. The source of the sample is a study of OX40 agonist ivuxolimab in advanced cancers. Study-level information: Prior anti-PD-1, anti-PD-L1 or anti-CTLA-4 therapy was allowed; 40% had some.

TCRdb's copy holds only in-frame clones and misses some; the assay was immunoSEQ multiplex PCR. The sample gives fewer than 55,000 clones, about four fifths of which show up once; approximately 6.6% is in the top ten. Findings of the study overall: Among T cells, CD8+ cells averaged more expanded clones than CD4+ cells. Certain nonresponding patients likewise had low normalized T-cell clonal expansion. At 0.1 to 3.0 mg/kg and by week 6, CD4+ and CD8+ T cells in the blood had expanded clonally.

The germline V gene encodes CDR1 MNHNY and CDR2 SVGAGI (reference sequence). CDR3 length: 13 residues. V was clipped by 2 bases and J by 6 bases, with 10 bases between them. The material was CD4+ or CD8+ T cells sorted from blood, obtained in a trial of the OX40 agonist ivuxolimab. The chain links TRBV6-6 to TRBJ1-1, with D unresolved. This receptor was identified in an adult with an advanced solid tumor such as melanoma, head and neck, liver or kidney cancer. This CDR3 reads CASSYGEGSEAFF. The CDR3 DNA is TGTGCCAGCAGTTACGGGGAAGGATCTGAAGCTTTCTTT.